Given below is one T cell receptor (beta chain) in context. The antigen remains undetermined. The CDR3 runs 18 residues. Per germline, CDR1 SGHVS and CDR2 FNYEAQ. Trimming removed 5 bases from V and 7 bases from J; junction bases left unmatched: 16. This sample is part of a study of post-analysis software for immune sequencing data. Study overall: There were relapsing-remitting, secondary progressive and progressive-relapsing multiple sclerosis among the disease courses included. Study results and limitations: In patients, TRBV5-6, TRBV5-1 and TRBV20-1 belonged to five or six TRBV segments found more frequently than in controls. F-measure co-clustering was strong for batch-matched samples. Diversity measured as normalized Chao1 was significantly lower in multiple sclerosis patients than in controls.

cDNA libraries of TCR beta carried unique molecular identifiers. TCRdb reanalysed the PCR reads using MiXCR and keeps one entry per CDR3 protein. The sample shows 740,000 or so distinct CDR3 sequences, approximately 50% of them seen only once. This chain uses TRBV7-6 with TRBJ2-7; 14 bases are a match to TRBD2. The TCR sequence derives from a girl aged 5 to 17 with multiple sclerosis. The sequencing sample was made of blood. The CDR3 sequence is CASSTGLAGEYTTREQYF. The CDR3 region has the DNA TGTGCCAGCAGCACGGGACTAGCGGGAGAGTATACTACGAGGGAGCAGTACTTC. Full variable domain (remainder filled in from reference TRBV7-6 and TRBJ2-7): GAGVSQSPRYKVTKRGQDVALRCDPISGHVSLYWYRQALGQGPEFLTYFNYEAQQDKSGLPNDRFSAERPEGSISTLTIQRTEQRDSAMYRCASSTGLAGEYTTREQYFGPGTRLTVT.